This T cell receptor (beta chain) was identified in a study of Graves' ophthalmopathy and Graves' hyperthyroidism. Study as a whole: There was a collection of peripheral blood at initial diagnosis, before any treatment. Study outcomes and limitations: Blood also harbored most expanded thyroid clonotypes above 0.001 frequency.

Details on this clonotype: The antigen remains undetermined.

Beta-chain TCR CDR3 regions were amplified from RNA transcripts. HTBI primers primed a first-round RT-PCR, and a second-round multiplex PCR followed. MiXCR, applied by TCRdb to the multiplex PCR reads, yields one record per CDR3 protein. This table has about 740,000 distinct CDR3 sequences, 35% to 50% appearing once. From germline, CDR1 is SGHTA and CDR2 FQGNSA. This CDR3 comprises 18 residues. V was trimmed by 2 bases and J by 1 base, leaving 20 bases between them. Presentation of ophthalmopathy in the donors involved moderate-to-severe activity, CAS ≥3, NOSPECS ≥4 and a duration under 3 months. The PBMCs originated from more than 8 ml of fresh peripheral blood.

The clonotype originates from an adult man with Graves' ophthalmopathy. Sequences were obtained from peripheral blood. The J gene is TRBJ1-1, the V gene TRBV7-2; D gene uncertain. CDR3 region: CASSLIIRWQATNTEAFF. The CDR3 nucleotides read TGTGCCAGCAGCTTAATCATTAGGTGGCAGGCAACGAACACTGAAGCTTTCTTT. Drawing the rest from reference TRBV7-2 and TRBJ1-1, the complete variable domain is GAGVSQSPSNKVTEKGKDVELRCDPISGHTALYWYRQSLGQGLEFLIYFQGNSAPDKSGLPSDRFSAERTGGSVSTLTIQRTQQEDSAVYLCASSLIIRWQATNTEAFFGQGTRLTVV.